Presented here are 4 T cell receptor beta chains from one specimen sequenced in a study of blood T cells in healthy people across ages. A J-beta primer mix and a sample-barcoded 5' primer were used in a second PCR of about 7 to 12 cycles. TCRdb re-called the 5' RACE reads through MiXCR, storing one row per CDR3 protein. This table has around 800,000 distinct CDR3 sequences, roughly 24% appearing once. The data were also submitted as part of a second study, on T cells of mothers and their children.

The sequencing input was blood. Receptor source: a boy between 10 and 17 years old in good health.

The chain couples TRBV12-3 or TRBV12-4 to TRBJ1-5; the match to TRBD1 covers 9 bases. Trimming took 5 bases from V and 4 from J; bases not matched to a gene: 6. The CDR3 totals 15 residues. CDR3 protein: CASSPRQGENQPQHF. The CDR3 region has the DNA TGTGCCAGCAGTCCCCGACAGGGGGAGAATCAGCCCCAGCATTTT.

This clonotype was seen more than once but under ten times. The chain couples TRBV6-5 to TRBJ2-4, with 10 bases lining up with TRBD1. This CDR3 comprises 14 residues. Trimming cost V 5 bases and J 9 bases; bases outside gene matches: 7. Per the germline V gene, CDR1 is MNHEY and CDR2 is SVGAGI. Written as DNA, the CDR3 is TGTGCCAGCAGTAGGGGGACAGGGGCCTCCATTCAGTACTTC. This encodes CASSRGTGASIQYF.

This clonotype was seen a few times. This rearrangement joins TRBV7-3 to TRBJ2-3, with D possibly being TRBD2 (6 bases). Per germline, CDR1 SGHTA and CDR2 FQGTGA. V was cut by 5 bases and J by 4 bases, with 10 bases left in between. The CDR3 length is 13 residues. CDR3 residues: CASSPTRPDTQYF. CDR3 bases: TGTGCCAGCAGCCCGACTAGGCCAGATACGCAGTATTTT.

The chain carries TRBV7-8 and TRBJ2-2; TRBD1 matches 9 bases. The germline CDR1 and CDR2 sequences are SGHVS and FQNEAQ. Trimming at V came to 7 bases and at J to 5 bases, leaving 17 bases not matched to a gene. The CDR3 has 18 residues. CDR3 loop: CASTLTGGASSDTGELFF. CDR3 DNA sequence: TGTGCCAGCACCCTGACAGGGGGAGCGAGTTCTGATACCGGGGAGCTGTTTTTT. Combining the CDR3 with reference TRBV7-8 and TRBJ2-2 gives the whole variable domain GAGVSQSPRYKVAKRGQDVALRCDPISGHVSLFWYQQALGQGPEFLTYFQNEAQLDKSGLPSDRFFAERPEGSVSTLKIQRTQQEDSAVYLCASTLTGGASSDTGELFFGEGSRLTVL.